The 20 T cell receptor beta chains reported below all come from one sample, sequenced in a study of response to subunit inactivated influenza vaccine. MiXCR, applied by TCRdb to the RT-PCR reads, yields one record per CDR3 protein. The sample holds roughly 760,000 distinct CDR3 sequences, approximately 21% seen once. The sample here was PBMCs from blood, taken 4 to 6 days after vaccination. The receptors stem from a man aged 50 to 60 who received an inactivated influenza vaccine.

The chain has TRBV20-1 and TRBJ2-3; TRBD2 agrees at 12 bases. V trimming: 4 bases; J trimming: 3 bases; junction bases outside the gene matches: 5. The CDR3 has 15 residues. The germline V gene has CDR1 DFQATT and CDR2 SNEGSKA (reference sequence). CDR3 in amino acids: CSATRTSGNTDTQYF. The CDR3 nucleotides are TGCAGTGCTACCCGGACTAGCGGGAATACAGATACGCAGTATTTT.

There are a few counts of this clonotype. The rearrangement uses TRBV11-1 and TRBJ2-1; 7 positions match TRBD1. CDR1 SGHAT and CDR2 FQDESV come from the germline V gene (reference sequence). The CDR3 sequence is 15 residues long. The junction had 14 bases not matched to a gene; V was cut back by 0 bases and J by 15 bases. CDR3 bases: TGTGCCAGCAGCTTAGCCTCGACAGGGCCCGTAATACGGTTCTTC. This translates into CASSLASTGPVIRFF. The full variable domain, its missing parts supplied by reference TRBV11-1 and TRBJ2-1, is EAEVAQSPRYKITEKSQAVAFWCDPISGHATLYWYRQILGQGPELLVQFQDESVVDDSQLPKDRFSAERLKGVDSTLKIQPAELGDSAMYLCASSLASTGPVIRFFGPGTRLTVL.

This clonotype has more than one count but fewer than ten. The chain carries TRBV5-4 and TRBJ2-2; a possible D gene is TRBD2 (6 bases). CDR1 is SGHNT, CDR2 YYREEE, per germline (reference sequence). This CDR3 comprises 16 residues. The V end lost 3 bases, the J end lost 4 bases, and 16 bases lay between the germline ends. The chain's CDR3 is CASSSEGGRFTGELFF. The CDR3 DNA follows: TGTGCCAGCAGCTCCGAGGGAGGAAGATTCACCGGGGAGCTGTTTTTT.

This clonotype turned up a few times. Sequence at one end of the junction differs from germline and may be a read error. J is TRBJ2-7 and V is TRBV7-2, with D possibly being TRBD1 or TRBD2 (5 bases each). This CDR3 comprises 13 residues. In germline, CDR1 is SGHTA, CDR2 FQGNSA. The CDR3 loop is CASSFYAGTNLDF. CDR3 DNA sequence: TGTGCCAGCAGCTTTTACGCCGGGACGAATCTTGACTTC.

This clonotype showed up just a few times. J is TRBJ2-3 and V is TRBV20-1; 8 nucleotides match TRBD2. In germline, CDR1 is DFQATT, CDR2 SNEGSKA (reference sequence). The CDR3 runs 15 residues. With V trimmed by 5 bases and J by 5 bases, 12 bases remained unmatched. The CDR3 loop reads CSADGLAQSQDTQYF. The CDR3, as DNA: TGCAGTGCTGATGGACTAGCTCAATCACAAGATACGCAGTATTTT.

The chain uses TRBV20-1 and TRBJ2-3; D is ambiguous. Germline V gives CDR1 DFQATT, CDR2 SNEGSKA (reference sequence). The CDR3 spans 13 residues. Trimming took 5 bases from V and 2 from J, leaving 11 bases between them. CDR3 amino acids: CSAPLDNTDTQYF. The CDR3 DNA is TGCAGTGCTCCCTTAGATAACACAGATACGCAGTATTTT.

The chain joins TRBV5-1 to TRBJ2-7, with TRBD1 identical over 7 bases. The CDR3 extends over 11 amino acids. The germline CDR1 and CDR2 sequences are SGHRS and YFSETQ. The junction had 2 bases not matched to a gene; V was cut back by 5 bases and J by 6 bases. The CDR3 bases are TGCGCCAGCAGGACAGGGATCGAGCAGTACTTC. Its translation is CASRTGIEQYF. The variable domain in full, with the rest retrieved from reference TRBV5-1 and TRBJ2-7, is KAGVTQTPRYLIKTRGQQVTLSCSPISGHRSVSWYQQTPGQGLQFLFEYFSETQRNKGNFPGRFSGRQFSNSRSEMNVSTLELGDSALYLCASRTGIEQYFGPGTRLTVT.

This clonotype was detected only a few times. The V and J genes are TRBV11-1 and TRBJ1-5; D is unresolved. The CDR3 is made up of 18 amino acids. The germline gives CDR1 SGHAT, CDR2 FQDESV (reference sequence). V lost 4 bases and J lost 2, with 21 bases in between. This CDR3 is CASSSFRGRSEGNQPQHF. In nucleotides, the CDR3 is TGTGCCAGCAGCTCCTTTCGAGGGCGGTCGGAGGGCAATCAGCCCCAGCATTTT.

This clonotype turned up a few times. This sequence joins TRBV6-1 and TRBJ2-1; possibly TRBD1 for D (6 bases). The V end was cut by 7 bases, the J end by 8 bases, with 21 bases between. Looked up from germline, CDR1 is MNHNS and CDR2 is SASEGT. The CDR3 is made up of 15 amino acids. Here the CDR3 reads CASKPPGAGNDEQFF. DNA of the CDR3: TGTGCCAGCAAACCACCAGGGGCAGGGAATGATGAGCAGTTCTTC.

This clonotype has just one count. The chain is built from TRBV6-1 and TRBJ2-7; 8 bases map to TRBD1. V was clipped by 6 bases and J by 4 bases; unmatched bases: 14. Germline values: CDR1 MNHNS, CDR2 SASEGT. There are 16 residues in the CDR3. This CDR3 is CASRGRQGILDYEQYF. CDR3 DNA sequence: TGTGCCAGCAGGGGCAGACAGGGGATTCTGGATTACGAGCAGTACTTC.

In this sample, this clonotype turned up a few times. V and J are TRBV20-1 and TRBJ1-5; D gene ambiguous. Germline CDR1 is DFQATT and CDR2 is SNEGSKA (reference sequence). This CDR3 is built from 17 residues. V gave up 0 bases and J gave up 0 bases, with 15 bases separating them. The CDR3 here is CSAREDLKGNSNQPQHF. The CDR3 nucleotides read TGCAGTGCTAGAGAAGATCTCAAGGGAAATAGCAATCAGCCCCAGCATTTT.

This clonotype showed up just a few times. This chain connects TRBV12-3 or TRBV12-4 to TRBJ2-2; 7 nucleotides agree with TRBD1. With 11 bases clipped from V and 2 bases from J, the junction kept 5 bases outside the gene matches. The CDR3 has 13 residues. CDR3 amino acids: CALGGANTGELFF. Written as DNA, the CDR3 is TGTGCCCTAGGGGGCGCCAACACCGGGGAGCTGTTTTTT.

This clonotype was counted ten times or more. The chain employs TRBV5-1 and TRBJ2-3; 7 nucleotides align to TRBD2. This CDR3 spans 16 amino acids. Trimming cost V 0 bases and J 2 bases; bases outside gene matches: 6. CDR1 is SGHRS, CDR2 YFSETQ, per germline. CDR3 residues: CASSLALSGDTDTQYF. CDR3 in DNA: TGCGCCAGCAGCTTGGCCCTCAGCGGGGACACAGATACGCAGTATTTT.

The chain links TRBV12-3 or TRBV12-4 to TRBJ2-7, with a possible D match to TRBD1 (7 bases). Trimming pared 5 bases from V and 4 bases from J, leaving 15 bases between. The CDR3 consists of 14 residues. The CDR3 region is CASSPSTGRYEQYF. For the CDR3, the DNA is TGTGCCAGCAGTCCCTCGACAGGGAGGTACGAGCAGTACTTC.

The chain couples TRBV7-9 to TRBJ1-1; D might be TRBD1 (5 bases). Trimming removed 3 bases from V and 6 bases from J, with 11 bases in between. The CDR3 is made up of 13 amino acids. The germline V gene encodes CDR1 SEHNR and CDR2 FQNEAQ (reference sequence). This CDR3 reads CASSFAGFSEAFF. CDR3 nucleotides: TGTGCCAGCAGCTTTGCAGGGTTCTCTGAAGCTTTCTTT.

This clonotype occurred a few times. V and J are TRBV6-5 and TRBJ2-7, with 9 bases aligning to TRBD2. The V segment lost 0 bases and the J segment 0 bases; nucleotides outside the gene matches: 12. CDR1 is MNHEY, CDR2 SVGAGI, per germline. This CDR3 is built from 19 residues. Written as DNA, the CDR3 is TGTGCCAGCAGTTACTCGAAAGCTAGCGGGGCGATCCGCTCCTACGAGCAGTACTTC. Its protein product is CASSYSKASGAIRSYEQYF.

The CDR3, as DNA: TGTGCCACCAGGAGGACAGGGTTGGAAAAACTGTTTTTT. Protein sequence: CATRRTGLEKLFF. The chain links TRBV24-1 to TRBJ1-4; 8 bases map to TRBD1. The germline gives CDR1 KGHDR, CDR2 SFDVKD. The length of the CDR3 is 13 residues. V gave up 7 bases and J gave up 8 bases; unmatched junction bases: 5.

The J gene is TRBJ2-2, the V gene TRBV11-2; 13 bases line up with TRBD2. The CDR3 contains 16 residues. Germline assignment: CDR1 SGHAT and CDR2 FQNNGV. V dropped 8 bases and J dropped 1; count of bases not matched to a gene: 4. The CDR3 nucleotides read TGTGCCAGCCGGACTAGCGGGAGCCTGAACACCGGGGAGCTGTTTTTT. It translates to CASRTSGSLNTGELFF. The whole variable domain, filled in from reference TRBV11-2 and TRBJ2-2, reads EAGVAQSPRYKIIEKRQSVAFWCNPISGHATLYWYQQILGQGPKLLIQFQNNGVVDDSQLPKDRFSAERLKGVDSTLKIQPAKLEDSAVYLCASRTSGSLNTGELFFGEGSRLTVL.

This clonotype was counted at least ten times. The chain employs TRBV7-2 and TRBJ2-7; either TRBD1 or TRBD2 may fit D (5 bases each). Trimming removed 5 bases from V and 2 bases from J, with 16 bases in between. The germline CDR1 and CDR2 sequences are SGHTA and FQGNSA. The CDR3 totals 15 residues. The DNA of the CDR3 is TGTGCCAGCAGCCACCGGGACGGAGCAGCCTACGAGCAGTACTTC. This encodes CASSHRDGAAYEQYF.

This chain uses TRBV5-1 with TRBJ2-2, with D unclear. The germline V gene has CDR1 SGHRS and CDR2 YFSETQ. V lost 0 bases and J 2 bases, leaving 8 bases between the germline ends. CDR3 length: 15 residues. Here the CDR3 DNA reads TGCGCCAGCAGCTTGGCCTGGTCCAACACCGGGGAGCTGTTTTTT. As protein: CASSLAWSNTGELFF.